Listed below are T cell receptor beta chains from one sample, sequenced in a study of response to subunit inactivated influenza vaccine. TCRdb processed the RT-PCR reads anew with MiXCR; each CDR3 protein has one entry. The data show about 310,000 distinct CDR3 sequences, around a fifth seen once. The sequences come from PBMCs from blood, collected about 20 months after vaccination. All receptors derive from a man aged 50-75 years who received an inactivated influenza vaccine. Both conserved end residues are part of each CDR3. Each record gives: D gene, clone size, J gene, V gene, CDR3 DNA, CDR3 protein. The D gene is left open where the match is weak. Not all rows give a size; the values are once, few, many and, for expanded clones, a class.

d_call: TRBD2; clone_size: -; j_call: TRBJ2-1; v_call: TRBV5-5; cdr3_nt: TGTGCCAGCAGCTTGAGACTAGCGGGGATTTACAATGAGCAGTTCTTC; cdr3_aa: CASSLRLAGIYNEQFF
d_call: -; clone_size: few; j_call: TRBJ1-1; v_call: TRBV20-1; cdr3_nt: TGCAGTGCAAAACCCATCAACACTGAAGCTTTCTTT; cdr3_aa: CSAKPINTEAFF
d_call: -; clone_size: many; j_call: TRBJ2-3; v_call: TRBV20-1; cdr3_nt: TGCAGTGCTAGCCGTAGCGGAAACGCAGATACGCAGTATTTT; cdr3_aa: CSASRSGNADTQYF
d_call: TRBD2; clone_size: -; j_call: TRBJ2-5; v_call: TRBV7-9; cdr3_nt: TGTGCCAGCAGCGCCGGGACTAGCGGGGGGGCGTTGGAGACCCAGTACTTC; cdr3_aa: CASSAGTSGGALETQYF
d_call: TRBD1; clone_size: few; j_call: TRBJ1-5; v_call: TRBV6-1; cdr3_nt: TGTGCCAGCAGTGAATCAGGGGGCGGTCAGCCCCAGCATTTT; cdr3_aa: CASSESGGGQPQHF
d_call: -; clone_size: few; j_call: TRBJ1-5; v_call: TRBV7-9; cdr3_nt: TGTGCCAGCAGCGGAGGGGATTTTCAGCCCCAGCATTTT; cdr3_aa: CASSGGDFQPQHF
d_call: TRBD1; clone_size: few; j_call: TRBJ1-2; v_call: TRBV5-8; cdr3_nt: TGTGCCAGCAGCTTCCAGGGGGCGCGGGACTATGGCTACACCTTC; cdr3_aa: CASSFQGARDYGYTF
d_call: -; clone_size: -; j_call: TRBJ1-5; v_call: TRBV15; cdr3_nt: TGTGCCACCAGCGCCCCAGGGGCTCAGCCCCAGCATTTT; cdr3_aa: CATSAPGAQPQHF
d_call: -; clone_size: few; j_call: TRBJ1-5; v_call: TRBV28; cdr3_nt: TGTGCCAGCAGTTTCAGGACCCATAGCAATCAGCCCCAGCATTTT; cdr3_aa: CASSFRTHSNQPQHF
d_call: -; clone_size: many; j_call: TRBJ1-2; v_call: TRBV5-1; cdr3_nt: TGCGCCAGCAGCCCGGGACGGAACTATGGCTACACCTTC; cdr3_aa: CASSPGRNYGYTF
d_call: -; clone_size: many; j_call: TRBJ1-3; v_call: TRBV4-3; cdr3_nt: TGCGCCAGCAGCCAAGAGGCGGCGTCTGGAAACACCATATATTTT; cdr3_aa: CASSQEAASGNTIYF
d_call: -; clone_size: few; j_call: TRBJ1-1; v_call: TRBV11-2; cdr3_nt: TGTGCCAGCAGCTTAGCAGTCAGGGCCAGCCCTGAAGCTTTCTTT; cdr3_aa: CASSLAVRASPEAFF
d_call: TRBD1; clone_size: many; j_call: TRBJ1-5; v_call: TRBV6-4; cdr3_nt: TGTGCCAGCAGTGTGATGACAGGGGGAGGACAGCCCCAGCATTTT; cdr3_aa: CASSVMTGGGQPQHF
d_call: TRBD1; clone_size: -; j_call: TRBJ2-7; v_call: TRBV20-1; cdr3_nt: TGCAGTGCTAGAGATCGGGACAGGTTCTCCTACGAGCAGTACTTC; cdr3_aa: CSARDRDRFSYEQYF
d_call: -; clone_size: -; j_call: TRBJ2-6; v_call: TRBV28; cdr3_nt: TGTGCCAGCAGTTTACACGGGAGTAGGGCCAACGTCCTGACTTTC; cdr3_aa: CASSLHGSRANVLTF
d_call: -; clone_size: once; j_call: TRBJ2-5; v_call: TRBV11-2; cdr3_nt: TGTGCCAGCAGCTTTCAGGGTGCCTACCAAGAGACCCAGTACTTC; cdr3_aa: CASSFQGAYQETQYF
d_call: -; clone_size: many; j_call: TRBJ1-1; v_call: TRBV6-1; cdr3_nt: TGTGCCAGCTCACCACCACCCGTTATGCGGACTGAAGCTTTCTTT; cdr3_aa: CASSPPPVMRTEAFF
d_call: -; clone_size: few; j_call: TRBJ2-1; v_call: TRBV3-1; cdr3_nt: TGTGCCAGCAGCCAAGATTGGGCTCCGTCCCGGGGATACAATGAGCAGTTCTTC; cdr3_aa: CASSQDWAPSRGYNEQFF
d_call: -; clone_size: -; j_call: TRBJ2-7; v_call: TRBV12-3/TRBV12-4; cdr3_nt: TGTGCCAGCAGTGCGGGACTCCACGAGCAGTACTTC; cdr3_aa: CASSAGLHEQYF
d_call: -; clone_size: many; j_call: TRBJ1-2; v_call: TRBV29-1; cdr3_nt: TGCAGCGTTGAAGCCCGGGGGAGCTATGGCTACACCTTC; cdr3_aa: CSVEARGSYGYTF
d_call: -; clone_size: many; j_call: TRBJ1-6; v_call: TRBV7-9; cdr3_nt: TGTGCCAGCAGCTTATCCGATTCACCCCTCCACTTT; cdr3_aa: CASSLSDSPLHF
d_call: -; clone_size: -; j_call: TRBJ2-7; v_call: TRBV5-1; cdr3_nt: TGCGCCAGCAGCCACACGGGTCCTTCGTCCGAGCAGTACTTC; cdr3_aa: CASSHTGPSSEQYF
d_call: TRBD2; clone_size: -; j_call: TRBJ2-3; v_call: TRBV7-2; cdr3_nt: TGTGCCAGCAGCTATCCGCGGGGGGGTGGCCCAGATACGCAGTATTTT; cdr3_aa: CASSYPRGGGPDTQYF
d_call: -; clone_size: -; j_call: TRBJ2-2; v_call: TRBV24-1; cdr3_nt: TGTGCCACCAGTGATTTGGGCGGTTCCACCGGGGAGCTGTTTTTT; cdr3_aa: CATSDLGGSTGELFF
d_call: -; clone_size: -; j_call: TRBJ2-3; v_call: TRBV15; cdr3_nt: TGTGCCACCAGCAGAAAAGTCGGGGGCCCCTCAGATACGCAGTATTTT; cdr3_aa: CATSRKVGGPSDTQYF
d_call: -; clone_size: -; j_call: TRBJ2-1; v_call: TRBV29-1; cdr3_nt: TGCAGCGCCGCACTGGGCAGGAGCTCCTACAATGAGCAGTTCTTC; cdr3_aa: CSAALGRSSYNEQFF
d_call: -; clone_size: -; j_call: TRBJ2-3; v_call: TRBV25-1; cdr3_nt: TGTGCCAGCAACCTGCTTGATACGCAGTATTTT; cdr3_aa: CASNLLDTQYF
d_call: -; clone_size: -; j_call: TRBJ1-2; v_call: TRBV7-9; cdr3_nt: TGTGCCAGCAGCTTGACAGGTTCTAACTATGGCTACACCTTC; cdr3_aa: CASSLTGSNYGYTF
d_call: TRBD1; clone_size: many; j_call: TRBJ1-1; v_call: TRBV27; cdr3_nt: TGTGCCAGCAGCCGACAGGGGTTGAGCACTGAAGCTTTCTTT; cdr3_aa: CASSRQGLSTEAFF